Below, 7 T cell receptor beta chains from the same sample are listed, as sequenced in a study of blood T cell repertoires in COVID-19. TCRdb keeps only in-frame clones here, not all; method: immunoSEQ multiplex PCR. The data show fewer than 350,000 clones, roughly 88% seen once. The sample consisted of PBMCs or T cells enriched from blood (not recorded which). The receptors shown here come from a man aged 25 to 45 who had recovered from COVID-19.

The V and J genes are TRBV24-1 and TRBJ2-7; no clear D. V lost 2 bases and J 1 base, leaving 8 bases between the germline ends. The CDR3 extends over 14 amino acids. Germline CDR1 and CDR2: KGHDR and SFDVKD. This CDR3 is CATSDSRRSYEQYF. The CDR3 region has the DNA TGTGCCACCAGTGATTCTCGCCGGTCCTACGAGCAGTACTTC.

The chain has TRBV3-1 (or the pseudogene TRBV3-2) and TRBJ1-1; D may be TRBD1 (5 bases). The CDR3 has 15 amino acids. Per germline, CDR1 LGHDT and CDR2 YNNKEL (reference sequence). With 6 bases removed from V and 1 base from J, the gap between germline ends came to 15 bases. The CDR3: CASSQNRIPNTEAFF. The CDR3 DNA is TGTGCCAGCAGTCAAAACAGGATACCGAACACTGAAGCTTTCTTT.

The chain combines TRBV7-9 with TRBJ1-1; D gene uncertain. V was clipped by 8 bases and J by 3 bases, with 10 bases between them. The CDR3 has 12 amino acids. CDR1 and CDR2 (germline): SEHNR, FQNEAQ (reference sequence). CDR3 amino acids: CASSREDTEAFF. The DNA of the CDR3 is TGTGCCAGCTCTCGAGAAGACACTGAAGCTTTCTTT.

This chain links TRBV27 with TRBJ1-2; 12 bases map to TRBD1. This CDR3 contains 16 residues. Trimming at V came to 0 bases and at J to 2 bases, leaving 1 base not matched to a gene. CDR1 MNHEY and CDR2 SMNVEV come from the germline V gene (reference sequence). This CDR3 is CASSLSGTGGNYGYTF. CDR3 in DNA: TGTGCCAGCAGTTTATCGGGGACAGGGGGCAACTATGGCTACACCTTC.

The rearrangement links TRBV27 to TRBJ1-5, with no clear D. Trimming cost V 5 bases and J 5 bases, with 10 bases left between them. The germline CDR1 and CDR2 sequences are MNHEY and SMNVEV (reference sequence). CDR3 length: 13 residues. The CDR3 DNA reads TGTGCCAGCAGTATAAGAGCGGATCAGCCCCAGCATTTT. It translates to CASSIRADQPQHF.

The CDR3 protein is CASSITRGGEQYF. For the CDR3, the DNA is TGTGCCAGTAGTATAACCAGGGGTGGCGAGCAGTACTTC. This chain links TRBV19 with TRBJ2-7, with D perhaps matching TRBD1 (6 bases). The CDR3 is 13 residues long. The germline CDR1 and CDR2 sequences are LNHDA and SQIVND (reference sequence). Trimming took off 2 bases at V and 6 bases at J, with 11 bases between the two ends. The full variable domain, completed using reference TRBV19 and TRBJ2-7, is DGGITQSPKYLFRKEGQNVTLSCEQNLNHDAMYWYRQDPGQGLRLIYYSQIVNDFQKGDIAEGYSVSREKKESFPLTVTSAQKNPTAFYLCASSITRGGEQYFGPGTRLTVT.

The chain has TRBV6-6 and TRBJ2-2, with D possibly TRBD1 on 6 matching bases. The V end was cut by 5 bases, the J end by 0 bases, with 10 bases between. The CDR3 consists of 15 residues. The germline V gene has CDR1 MNHNY and CDR2 SVGAGI (reference sequence). CDR3 bases: TGTGCCAGCAGTAAGGACAGAACGAACACCGGGGAGCTGTTTTTT. Translating it yields CASSKDRTNTGELFF.